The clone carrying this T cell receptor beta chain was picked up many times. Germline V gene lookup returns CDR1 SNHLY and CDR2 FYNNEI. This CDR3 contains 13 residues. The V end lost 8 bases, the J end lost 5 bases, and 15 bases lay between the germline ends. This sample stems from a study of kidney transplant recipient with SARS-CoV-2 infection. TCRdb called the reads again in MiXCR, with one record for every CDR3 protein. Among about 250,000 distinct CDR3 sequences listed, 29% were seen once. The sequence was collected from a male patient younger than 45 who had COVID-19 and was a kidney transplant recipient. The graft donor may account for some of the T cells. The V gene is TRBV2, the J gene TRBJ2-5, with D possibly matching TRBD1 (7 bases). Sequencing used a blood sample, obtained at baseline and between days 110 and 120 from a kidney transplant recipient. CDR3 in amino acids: CASGLQGTETQYF. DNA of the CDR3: TGTGCCAGCGGACTACAGGGGACGGAGACCCAGTACTTC.